The TCR beta chain under discussion was sequenced for a study of identical twins. Study outcomes and limitations: Among monozygotic twins, out-of-frame TCR alpha sharing exceeded what models predicted.

Details on this clonotype: Its antigen is as yet unknown.

The junction had 9 bases not matched to a gene; V was cut back by 3 bases and J by 8 bases. The CDR3 runs 15 residues. TCRdb analysed the 5' RACE reads with MiXCR anew, one entry per CDR3 protein. The data contain roughly 690,000 distinct CDR3 sequences, around 20% of them singletons. Donors were all healthy Caucasians. The data also belong to a second study, concerning T cells expressing NK-cell markers. That report notes: Dominant NKG2C+ clonotypes made up roughly 1.0-7.0% of CD8+ T cells in several donors.

Sample: PBMCs. The clonotype was recovered from a woman aged 18-29 years in good health. The chain links TRBV12-3 or TRBV12-4 to TRBJ2-1, with 8 positions matching TRBD2. CDR3 region: CASSFRTSSFDEQFF. DNA of the CDR3: TGTGCCAGCAGTTTCCGGACTAGCTCTTTTGATGAGCAGTTCTTC.